Listed below are T cell receptor beta chains from one sample, sequenced in a study of metastatic and nonmetastatic thyroid tumors. TCRdb used MiXCR to call clones anew from the PCR reads. The sample includes about 70,000 clones, roughly 18% of them seen just once. The sequenced sample consisted of blood. These receptors were obtained from a female donor with papillary thyroid cancer or a benign thyroid nodule (not recorded which). Some clones in this sample may be carry-over from other donors' samples. The CDR3 runs from the conserved cysteine through the conserved F or W. Each record gives: V gene, J gene, D gene, clone size, CDR3 DNA, CDR3 protein. A D gene is named only where the DNA matches it firmly. Only part of the rows carry a size: once, few, many, or a class if the clone is expanded.

v_call: TRBV15; j_call: TRBJ1-4; d_call: NA; clone_size: many; cdr3_nt: TGTGCCACCAGCGAGCCGGTTCCTAATGAAAAACTGTTTTTT; cdr3_aa: CATSEPVPNEKLFF
v_call: TRBV3-1; j_call: TRBJ1-5; d_call: TRBD1; clone_size: many; cdr3_nt: TGTGCCAGCAGCCAAGGACAGGGAGGACATCAGCCCCAGCATTTT; cdr3_aa: CASSQGQGGHQPQHF
v_call: TRBV11-2; j_call: TRBJ2-3; d_call: TRBD2; clone_size: NA; cdr3_nt: TGCGCCAGCAGCTCGGGAACTAGCGGAGGCACAGATACGCAGTATTTT; cdr3_aa: CASSSGTSGGTDTQYF
v_call: TRBV2; j_call: TRBJ1-2; d_call: TRBD1; clone_size: many; cdr3_nt: TGTGCCAGCGGGACAGGGGACTATGGCTACACCTTC; cdr3_aa: CASGTGDYGYTF
v_call: TRBV6-2/TRBV6-3; j_call: TRBJ1-2; d_call: TRBD1; clone_size: NA; cdr3_nt: TGTGCCAGCAGCCGCGACAGGGCTAGCCATGGCTACACCTTC; cdr3_aa: CASSRDRASHGYTF
v_call: TRBV6-1; j_call: TRBJ2-7; d_call: NA; clone_size: NA; cdr3_nt: TGTGCCAGTTTACAGGGGAGCGGGGGAAAAAGCTACGAGCAGTACTTC; cdr3_aa: CASLQGSGGKSYEQYF
v_call: TRBV7-6; j_call: TRBJ2-1; d_call: TRBD2; clone_size: many; cdr3_nt: TGTGCCAGCGGTAGTGAAGCGGGAGTTGTCAATGAGCAGTTCTTC; cdr3_aa: CASGSEAGVVNEQFF
v_call: TRBV5-1; j_call: TRBJ2-5; d_call: NA; clone_size: many; cdr3_nt: TGCGCCAGCAGCCGTGGATCGGGGGGCCGAGAGACCCAGTACTTC; cdr3_aa: CASSRGSGGRETQYF
v_call: TRBV28; j_call: TRBJ1-1; d_call: NA; clone_size: few; cdr3_nt: TGTGCCAGCAGTTTGGGTGGACAGCCTATAGACACTGAAGCTTTCTTT; cdr3_aa: CASSLGGQPIDTEAFF
v_call: TRBV13; j_call: TRBJ1-2; d_call: NA; clone_size: NA; cdr3_nt: TGTGCCAGCAGCCCTAGACACGGGGGCTACACCTTC; cdr3_aa: CASSPRHGGYTF
v_call: TRBV6-1; j_call: TRBJ1-2; d_call: NA; clone_size: NA; cdr3_nt: TGTGCCAGCAGTGACCATCATGGGGCAGGAGGCTACACCTTC; cdr3_aa: CASSDHHGAGGYTF
v_call: TRBV6-2/TRBV6-3; j_call: TRBJ1-5; d_call: TRBD1; clone_size: many; cdr3_nt: TGTGCCAGCAGATTCCCGGGACAGGGGGCCAATCAGCCCCAGCATTTT; cdr3_aa: CASRFPGQGANQPQHF
v_call: TRBV6-7; j_call: TRBJ2-7; d_call: NA; clone_size: many; cdr3_nt: TGTGCCAGCAGTTACCCGAACCTGATTCATAACTACGAGCAGTACTTC; cdr3_aa: CASSYPNLIHNYEQYF
v_call: TRBV11-3; j_call: TRBJ1-1; d_call: NA; clone_size: NA; cdr3_nt: TGTGCCAGCAGCATCGGACAAGGCGCTGAAGCTTTCTTT; cdr3_aa: CASSIGQGAEAFF
v_call: TRBV10-3; j_call: TRBJ2-5; d_call: NA; clone_size: many; cdr3_nt: TGTGCCATCAGTGAGTCCCCGGAGACCCAGTACTTC; cdr3_aa: CAISESPETQYF
v_call: TRBV27; j_call: TRBJ2-1; d_call: NA; clone_size: few; cdr3_nt: TGTGCCAGCAGCAATAGGGGGTTTGAGCAGTTCTTC; cdr3_aa: CASSNRGFEQFF
v_call: TRBV20-1; j_call: TRBJ1-1; d_call: TRBD1; clone_size: many; cdr3_nt: TGCAGTGCTAGTTCAGGGGGCAACACTGAAGCTTTCTTT; cdr3_aa: CSASSGGNTEAFF
v_call: TRBV28; j_call: TRBJ1-2; d_call: TRBD1; clone_size: many; cdr3_nt: TGTGCCAGCAGTTCCTGGACAGGGGGCGATGGCTACACCTTC; cdr3_aa: CASSSWTGGDGYTF
v_call: TRBV20-1; j_call: TRBJ2-1; d_call: TRBD1; clone_size: many; cdr3_nt: TGCAGTGCTAGACCTACAGGGGATGAGCAGTTCTTC; cdr3_aa: CSARPTGDEQFF
v_call: TRBV28; j_call: TRBJ1-3; d_call: TRBD1; clone_size: many; cdr3_nt: TGTGCCAGCAGTTCTGGACAGGGGAATGGAAACACCATATATTTT; cdr3_aa: CASSSGQGNGNTIYF
v_call: TRBV19; j_call: TRBJ2-7; d_call: NA; clone_size: few; cdr3_nt: TGTGCCAGTAGACCCAGGGGAGGTTTTCGCGAGCAGTACTTC; cdr3_aa: CASRPRGGFREQYF
v_call: TRBV27; j_call: TRBJ2-7; d_call: TRBD2; clone_size: many; cdr3_nt: TGTGCCAGCAGTTTAGCGGGAGCTTCCTACGAGCAGTACTTC; cdr3_aa: CASSLAGASYEQYF
v_call: TRBV6-1; j_call: TRBJ2-7; d_call: NA; clone_size: NA; cdr3_nt: TGTGCCATTTATCTCTACGATCAGTACTTC; cdr3_aa: CAIYLYDQYF
v_call: TRBV9; j_call: TRBJ2-5; d_call: TRBD1; clone_size: many; cdr3_nt: TGTGCCAGCAGCGGAGGGGACAGATTTGGGGAGACCCAGTACTTC; cdr3_aa: CASSGGDRFGETQYF
v_call: TRBV27; j_call: TRBJ1-3; d_call: NA; clone_size: many; cdr3_nt: TGTGCCAGCGTAGACCAAGGAAACACCATATATTTT; cdr3_aa: CASVDQGNTIYF
v_call: TRBV5-1; j_call: TRBJ2-3; d_call: TRBD2; clone_size: many; cdr3_nt: TGCGCCAGCAGCTTGGCTCTGGCGGGAGGAACAGATACGCAGTATTTT; cdr3_aa: CASSLALAGGTDTQYF
v_call: TRBV30; j_call: TRBJ2-2; d_call: TRBD1; clone_size: many; cdr3_nt: TGTGCCTGGAGTACAGGGGGCACCGGGGAGCTGTTTTTT; cdr3_aa: CAWSTGGTGELFF
v_call: TRBV15; j_call: TRBJ2-1; d_call: TRBD2; clone_size: many; cdr3_nt: TGTGCCACCAGCAGGACTAGCTCCAGCTCCTACAATGAGCAGTTCTTC; cdr3_aa: CATSRTSSSSYNEQFF
v_call: TRBV3-1; j_call: TRBJ1-2; d_call: TRBD1; clone_size: many; cdr3_nt: TGTGCCAGCAGCCCAGATTACCAACAGGGGGCCTCTACCTTC; cdr3_aa: CASSPDYQQGASTF
v_call: TRBV7-4; j_call: TRBJ1-5; d_call: NA; clone_size: many; cdr3_nt: TGTGCCAGCACCTTGAGGACGAATGTGACCCAGCATTTT; cdr3_aa: CASTLRTNVTQHF
v_call: TRBV7-2; j_call: TRBJ1-5; d_call: NA; clone_size: many; cdr3_nt: TGTGCCAGCGCCCGGGACCATCAGCCCCAGCATTTT; cdr3_aa: CASARDHQPQHF
v_call: TRBV7-8; j_call: TRBJ2-7; d_call: TRBD1; clone_size: NA; cdr3_nt: TGTGCCAGCAGCTCCCTTGGACAGGGTTCCTACGAGCAGTACTTC; cdr3_aa: CASSSLGQGSYEQYF
v_call: TRBV19; j_call: TRBJ1-5; d_call: NA; clone_size: many; cdr3_nt: TGTGCCAGTAGTCCCTTGAGCAATCAGCCCCAGCACTTT; cdr3_aa: CASSPLSNQPQHF
v_call: TRBV3-1; j_call: TRBJ2-7; d_call: TRBD2; clone_size: many; cdr3_nt: TGTGCCAGCAGCCAAACTAGCGGGAGAGCTAGGTACTTC; cdr3_aa: CASSQTSGRARYF
v_call: TRBV7-9; j_call: TRBJ2-7; d_call: TRBD1; clone_size: many; cdr3_nt: TGTGCCAGCAGCCCCGGACAGGGGGCTCAGGAGCAGTACTTC; cdr3_aa: CASSPGQGAQEQYF
v_call: TRBV7-8; j_call: TRBJ2-1; d_call: NA; clone_size: many; cdr3_nt: TGTGCCAGCAGCCTCCTTGGGGGCAAGAATGAGCAGTTCTTC; cdr3_aa: CASSLLGGKNEQFF
v_call: TRBV18; j_call: TRBJ1-5; d_call: TRBD1; clone_size: many; cdr3_nt: TGTGCCAGCTCACCATCAAATCAGGGGGCAAGTGGCAATCAGCCCCAGCATTTT; cdr3_aa: CASSPSNQGASGNQPQHF
v_call: TRBV20-1; j_call: TRBJ1-4; d_call: NA; clone_size: many; cdr3_nt: TGCAGTGCTAGTTTGAGGTCTAATGAAAAACTGTTTTTT; cdr3_aa: CSASLRSNEKLFF
v_call: TRBV4-1; j_call: TRBJ1-2; d_call: TRBD1; clone_size: many; cdr3_nt: TGCGCCAGCAGCCAAGGGAGACAGGGTCCCCAAGCTAACTATGGCTACACCTTC; cdr3_aa: CASSQGRQGPQANYGYTF
v_call: TRBV12-3/TRBV12-4; j_call: TRBJ1-1; d_call: NA; clone_size: few; cdr3_nt: TGTGCCAGCACCCCGGGGGGTTGGACTGAAGCTTTCTTT; cdr3_aa: CASTPGGWTEAFF
v_call: TRBV6-1; j_call: TRBJ1-1; d_call: TRBD1; clone_size: many; cdr3_nt: TGTGCCAGCACCTTCGCCGCAGGGGGTGAAGCTTTCTTT; cdr3_aa: CASTFAAGGEAFF
v_call: TRBV30; j_call: TRBJ2-3; d_call: TRBD2; clone_size: NA; cdr3_nt: TGTGCCTGGAACCTAGCGGCAGCGGGGTATACGCAGTATTTT; cdr3_aa: CAWNLAAAGYTQYF
v_call: TRBV24-1; j_call: TRBJ1-5; d_call: NA; clone_size: many; cdr3_nt: TGTGCCACCAGTGACCCCTCTACGACCCAGCATTTT; cdr3_aa: CATSDPSTTQHF
v_call: TRBV5-1; j_call: TRBJ2-7; d_call: NA; clone_size: many; cdr3_nt: TGCGCCAGCAGCTTGGCTCCGGACAAGCTCTCCTACGAGCAGTACTTC; cdr3_aa: CASSLAPDKLSYEQYF
v_call: TRBV20-1; j_call: TRBJ1-1; d_call: TRBD1; clone_size: few; cdr3_nt: TGCAGTGCTCGCAAAGGACAGGGTGGGGCTGAAGCTTTCTTT; cdr3_aa: CSARKGQGGAEAFF
v_call: TRBV24-1; j_call: TRBJ1-3; d_call: NA; clone_size: many; cdr3_nt: TGTGCCACACAGGGTCTTGGAAACACCATATATTTT; cdr3_aa: CATQGLGNTIYF
v_call: TRBV7-9; j_call: TRBJ2-1; d_call: NA; clone_size: many; cdr3_nt: TGTGCCAGCAGCCTCTTCGAAGGCCGGGGATACAATGAGCAGTTCTTC; cdr3_aa: CASSLFEGRGYNEQFF
v_call: TRBV2; j_call: TRBJ2-3; d_call: NA; clone_size: many; cdr3_nt: TGTGCCAGCAGTGAAGCAACGGGTTCTAGCACAGATACGCAGTATTTT; cdr3_aa: CASSEATGSSTDTQYF
v_call: TRBV6-5; j_call: TRBJ2-2; d_call: NA; clone_size: many; cdr3_nt: TGTGCCAGCAGTTACGCTGTAGGGGTGAACACCGGGGAGCTGTTTTTT; cdr3_aa: CASSYAVGVNTGELFF
v_call: TRBV19; j_call: TRBJ1-2; d_call: NA; clone_size: many; cdr3_nt: TGTGCCAGTAGCGGGATCGTGGTTCGAGACTACTATGGCTACACCTTC; cdr3_aa: CASSGIVVRDYYGYTF
v_call: TRBV19; j_call: TRBJ2-7; d_call: NA; clone_size: few; cdr3_nt: TGTGCCAGTAGTAGGTCCGGCTACGAGCAGTACTTC; cdr3_aa: CASSRSGYEQYF
v_call: TRBV19; j_call: TRBJ2-1; d_call: TRBD2; clone_size: NA; cdr3_nt: TGTGCCAGTAGTATATTCGGAGCGGGAGAAAATGAGCAGTTCTTC; cdr3_aa: CASSIFGAGENEQFF
v_call: TRBV6-2/TRBV6-3; j_call: TRBJ2-7; d_call: TRBD2; clone_size: few; cdr3_nt: TGTGCCAGCCAGCGGGGGGGCTTCTACGAGCAGTACTTC; cdr3_aa: CASQRGGFYEQYF
v_call: TRBV4-1; j_call: TRBJ2-7; d_call: TRBD2; clone_size: NA; cdr3_nt: TGCGCCAGCAGCCAAGCCTCCCTTAGCGGGAGAATCCCCTACGAGCAGTACTTC; cdr3_aa: CASSQASLSGRIPYEQYF